The 23 T cell receptor beta chains below come from one sample, sequenced in a study of shared clonotypes between healthy human individuals. Produced via immunoSEQ multiplex PCR; TCRdb's table is partial and in-frame only. The sample holds some 2,000,000 clones; roughly 94% are singletons and the top ten take more than 0.1%. The sample comprised naive CD4+ T cells sorted from blood. The subset denotes: CD45RA+ positively selected. Source of these receptors: a man aged 18 to 29 in good health.

The chain uses TRBV11-2 and TRBJ2-1; TRBD1 matches 7 bases. Trimming cost V 5 bases and J 4 bases; bases outside gene matches: 8. Germline assignment: CDR1 SGHAT and CDR2 FQNNGV. The CDR3 runs 15 residues. The CDR3 DNA follows: TGTGCCAGCAGCAGAGATGGGACAGTATACAATGAGCAGTTCTTC. It translates to CASSRDGTVYNEQFF.

The gene calls are TRBV2 and TRBJ1-2; D possibly corresponds to TRBD1 (5 bases). V was pared by 8 bases and J by 0 bases, with 13 bases between. The CDR3 contains 14 residues. Per the germline V gene, CDR1 is SNHLY and CDR2 is FYNNEI. The DNA for the CDR3 is TGTGCCAGCCACCGGGACGCCTCTAACTATGGCTACACCTTC. Translating gives CASHRDASNYGYTF.

V and J are TRBV27 and TRBJ2-7; 13 nucleotides match TRBD2. CDR1 is MNHEY and CDR2 is SMNVEV in the germline V gene (reference sequence). The CDR3 sequence is 17 residues long. The V segment lost 5 bases and the J segment 2 bases; nucleotides outside the gene matches: 9. The CDR3 is CASSPSGLAGDTYEQYF. Written as DNA, the CDR3 is TGTGCCAGCAGTCCGAGCGGACTAGCGGGAGACACCTACGAGCAGTACTTC.

This clone came up many times. This chain joins TRBV5-1 and TRBJ1-1; D is uncertain. The germline V gene encodes CDR1 SGHRS and CDR2 YFSETQ. The CDR3 is made up of 12 amino acids. The ends were cut back, 7 bases at V and 1 base at J, with 8 bases in the middle. The CDR3 reads CASFDGNTEAFF. The CDR3 nucleotides read TGCGCCAGCTTCGACGGGAACACTGAAGCTTTCTTT.

V and J are TRBV6-7 and TRBJ1-1; possible D gene TRBD1, 6 bases. TRBV6-7 is designated an ORF whose function remains uncertain. V was pared by 0 bases and J by 1 base, with 12 bases between. This CDR3 is 16 amino acids long. The CDR3 reads CASSYSFQGTNTEAFF. Here the CDR3 DNA reads TGTGCCAGCAGTTACTCCTTTCAGGGGACGAACACTGAAGCTTTCTTT.

The rearrangement uses TRBV5-1 and TRBJ2-5, with 8 bases that match TRBD2. The germline gives CDR1 SGHRS, CDR2 YFSETQ. With V trimmed by 3 bases and J by 4 bases, 11 bases remained unmatched. The CDR3 is made up of 16 amino acids. The CDR3 spells CASSWGGGSISETQYF. The CDR3 DNA reads TGCGCCAGCAGCTGGGGCGGGGGGTCCATATCAGAGACCCAGTACTTC.

J is TRBJ2-3 and V is TRBV7-2; D unclear. Trimming left V 1 base short and J 4 bases short, with 6 bases between. Germline V lookup: CDR1 SGHTA, CDR2 FQGNSA. This CDR3 has 13 amino acids. The CDR3 region is CASSLEFADTQYF. Written as DNA, the CDR3 is TGTGCCAGCAGCTTAGAATTCGCAGATACGCAGTATTTT.

This chain uses TRBV4-3 with TRBJ2-3; D unclear. CDR1 is LGHNA and CDR2 is YSLEER in the germline V gene. Trimming stripped 4 bases from V and 0 bases from J, with 11 bases between. The CDR3 sequence is 15 residues long. The CDR3 DNA is TGCGCCAGCAGCCCCCGAGGTGAGAGCACAGATACGCAGTATTTT. This sequence encodes CASSPRGESTDTQYF.

The chain uses TRBV4-2 and TRBJ2-3; D is possibly TRBD2 (7 bases). With 0 bases removed from V and 4 bases from J, the gap between germline ends came to 8 bases. This CDR3 contains 14 residues. The germline CDR1 and CDR2 sequences are LGHNA and YNFKEQ. The CDR3 loop is CASSQERGPDTQYF. CDR3 sequence (DNA): TGTGCCAGCAGCCAAGAGCGGGGGCCAGATACGCAGTATTTT.

The chain employs TRBV30 and TRBJ2-3, with 7 bases matching TRBD2. Trimming removed 8 bases from V and 9 bases from J; junction bases left unmatched: 11. Germline V gene sequence: CDR1 GTSNPN, CDR2 SVGIG (reference sequence). The CDR3 loop spans 12 amino acids. The CDR3 reads CARRDLGGTQYF. The CDR3 DNA sequence: TGTGCCCGCCGGGATCTGGGAGGGACGCAGTATTTT.

The chain carries TRBV5-1 and TRBJ2-7; 7 nucleotides line up with TRBD1. With 4 bases clipped from V and 5 bases from J, the junction kept 9 bases outside the gene matches. The germline CDR1 and CDR2 sequences are SGHRS and YFSETQ. This CDR3 region has 14 residues. CDR3 coding DNA: TGCGCCAGCAGCCCGCTGACAGGGCTCGACGAGCAGTACTTC. Its protein is CASSPLTGLDEQYF. Looking up the rest from reference TRBV5-1 and TRBJ2-7 gives the full variable domain: KAGVTQTPRYLIKTRGQQVTLSCSPISGHRSVSWYQQTPGQGLQFLFEYFSETQRNKGNFPGRFSGRQFSNSRSEMNVSTLELGDSALYLCASSPLTGLDEQYFGPGTRLTVT.

The chain uses TRBV2 and TRBJ1-3, with TRBD1 as a possible D gene (5 bases). The V and J ends lost 5 bases and 7 bases respectively, with 12 bases between them. This CDR3 is 13 amino acids long. Germline V gene lookup returns CDR1 SNHLY and CDR2 FYNNEI. The CDR3 reads CASSPGFGNTIYF. In nucleotides, the CDR3 is TGTGCCAGCAGTCCAGGGTTTGGGAACACCATATATTTT.

The rearrangement uses TRBV7-3 and TRBJ2-7; 7 nucleotides align to TRBD1. The CDR3 length is 15 residues. The trim removed 1 base at V and 2 bases at J, leaving 5 bases unmatched. Per the germline V gene, CDR1 is SGHTA and CDR2 is FQGTGA. The CDR3 here is CASSLSGQDPYEQYF. The CDR3 nucleotides read TGTGCCAGCAGCTTAAGCGGACAGGATCCCTACGAGCAGTACTTC.

The rearrangement joins TRBV4-1 to TRBJ1-2; 8 bases match TRBD1. With 1 base clipped from V and 5 bases from J, the junction kept 3 bases outside the gene matches. Germline-derived CDR1 and CDR2 are MGHRA and YSYEKL. The CDR3 length is 14 residues. The CDR3 nucleotides are TGCGCCAGCAGCCAAGCAGGGGGCAAATATGGCTACACCTTC. It yields the protein CASSQAGGKYGYTF.

J is TRBJ2-7 and V is TRBV5-1; D remains ambiguous. Germline V CDR1 and CDR2: SGHRS, YFSETQ. The CDR3 runs to 14 residues. Trimming removed 0 bases from V and 5 bases from J, with 12 bases in between. CDR3 in DNA: TGCGCCAGCAGCTTGGTGGGCAGGATTGACGAGCAGTACTTC. Translation gives CASSLVGRIDEQYF.

CDR3 DNA sequence: TGTGCCAGCAGCAGGTCGTGGGGGAGCGGGGAGACCCAGTACTTC. Encoded protein: CASSRSWGSGETQYF. The gene calls are TRBV7-2 and TRBJ2-5, with a tentative D call TRBD2 (6 bases). Germline assignment: CDR1 SGHTA and CDR2 FQGNSA. V gave up 5 bases and J gave up 5 bases, with 18 bases separating them. The CDR3 sequence is 15 residues long.

This clone appeared a single time. The rearrangement joins TRBV6-4 to TRBJ1-5; D not resolved. Trimming stripped 5 bases from V and 7 bases from J, with 12 bases between. CDR3 length equals 13 residues. Germline V CDR1 and CDR2: MRHNA, SNTAGT. CDR3 in amino acids: CASSQDPRQPQHF. The CDR3 DNA follows: TGTGCCAGCAGTCAGGATCCTCGGCAGCCCCAGCATTTT.

Worth noting for this clone: Different DNA sequences within this sample yield the same CDR3. The V and J genes are TRBV28 and TRBJ1-2; 7 bases line up with TRBD1. V gave up 4 bases and J gave up 2 bases; unmatched junction bases: 1. The CDR3 is 13 amino acids. Germline V CDR1 and CDR2: MDHEN, SYDVKM. The CDR3 DNA sequence: TGTGCCAGCAGTTCAGGGGGGAACTATGGCTACACCTTC. Encoded protein: CASSSGGNYGYTF.

This clone was counted between two and nine times. This same CDR3 is encoded by further DNA sequences in the sample. This chain uses TRBV30 with TRBJ1-3; D is perhaps TRBD1 (5 bases). V dropped 0 bases and J dropped 2 bases, with 8 bases sitting between them. Germline V gene sequence: CDR1 GTSNPN, CDR2 SVGIG (reference sequence). The CDR3 consists of 14 residues. CDR3 nucleotides: TGTGCCTGGAGTGTGGGCAGGGCTGGAAACACCATATATTTT. Its translation is CAWSVGRAGNTIYF.

J is TRBJ2-2 and V is TRBV15; no clear D. The germline V gene has CDR1 LNHNV and CDR2 YYDKDF (reference sequence). The CDR3 has 13 amino acids. The ends were cut back, 1 base at V and 6 bases at J, with 6 bases in the middle. The CDR3 spells CATSRVGAGELFF. CDR3 nucleotide sequence: TGTGCCACCAGCAGAGTGGGTGCCGGGGAGCTGTTTTTT.

The chain couples TRBV5-1 to TRBJ1-1, with D possibly being TRBD1 (6 bases). Germline loops: CDR1 SGHRS, CDR2 YFSETQ. V dropped 2 bases and J dropped 3 bases, with 11 bases sitting between them. This CDR3 contains 14 residues. The CDR3 nucleotides read TGCGCCAGCAGCTTCGGCAGGGGCGACACTGAAGCTTTCTTT. Protein: CASSFGRGDTEAFF.

This clone was recorded only once. The same CDR3 arises from other DNA sequences in this sample as well. V and J are TRBV5-1 and TRBJ1-2; TRBD1 aligns across 7 bases. After removal of 0 bases from V and 2 bases from J, the junction contained 4 bases not matched to a gene. In germline, CDR1 is SGHRS, CDR2 YFSETQ. The CDR3 has 15 amino acids. The CDR3 region has the DNA TGCGCCAGCAGCTTGGAAACAGGGGCCAACTATGGCTACACCTTC. This sequence encodes CASSLETGANYGYTF.

The genes are TRBV5-1 and TRBJ1-6; a possible D gene is TRBD1 (6 bases). Germline loops: CDR1 SGHRS, CDR2 YFSETQ. With 3 bases removed from V and 7 bases from J, the gap between germline ends came to 11 bases. The CDR3 consists of 14 residues. The CDR3 region is CASSSGEGNSPLHF. The CDR3 DNA reads TGCGCCAGCAGCTCAGGGGAGGGCAATTCACCCCTCCACTTT.